A single TCR beta chain is shown here with its context. These data come from a study of cytomegalovirus exposure and HLA in healthy donors. The ends were cut back, 4 bases at V and 6 bases at J, with 8 bases in the middle. The CDR3 length is 12 residues. Germline V gene lookup returns CDR1 SGHNT and CDR2 YENEEA. The primer mix had 60 Vbeta and 13 Jbeta primers. TCRdb's copy holds only in-frame clones and misses some; the assay was immunoSEQ multiplex PCR. The table records approximately 140,000 clones, 70% to 85% of them present only once. The chain recombines TRBV11-3 with TRBJ2-3; no clear D gene. Sequencing used PBMCs. The clonotype comes from a man in his forties or fifties in good health and CMV-seropositive. The CDR3 is CASSSWADTQYF. The CDR3 DNA follows: TGTGCCAGCAGCTCCTGGGCCGATACGCAGTATTTT.